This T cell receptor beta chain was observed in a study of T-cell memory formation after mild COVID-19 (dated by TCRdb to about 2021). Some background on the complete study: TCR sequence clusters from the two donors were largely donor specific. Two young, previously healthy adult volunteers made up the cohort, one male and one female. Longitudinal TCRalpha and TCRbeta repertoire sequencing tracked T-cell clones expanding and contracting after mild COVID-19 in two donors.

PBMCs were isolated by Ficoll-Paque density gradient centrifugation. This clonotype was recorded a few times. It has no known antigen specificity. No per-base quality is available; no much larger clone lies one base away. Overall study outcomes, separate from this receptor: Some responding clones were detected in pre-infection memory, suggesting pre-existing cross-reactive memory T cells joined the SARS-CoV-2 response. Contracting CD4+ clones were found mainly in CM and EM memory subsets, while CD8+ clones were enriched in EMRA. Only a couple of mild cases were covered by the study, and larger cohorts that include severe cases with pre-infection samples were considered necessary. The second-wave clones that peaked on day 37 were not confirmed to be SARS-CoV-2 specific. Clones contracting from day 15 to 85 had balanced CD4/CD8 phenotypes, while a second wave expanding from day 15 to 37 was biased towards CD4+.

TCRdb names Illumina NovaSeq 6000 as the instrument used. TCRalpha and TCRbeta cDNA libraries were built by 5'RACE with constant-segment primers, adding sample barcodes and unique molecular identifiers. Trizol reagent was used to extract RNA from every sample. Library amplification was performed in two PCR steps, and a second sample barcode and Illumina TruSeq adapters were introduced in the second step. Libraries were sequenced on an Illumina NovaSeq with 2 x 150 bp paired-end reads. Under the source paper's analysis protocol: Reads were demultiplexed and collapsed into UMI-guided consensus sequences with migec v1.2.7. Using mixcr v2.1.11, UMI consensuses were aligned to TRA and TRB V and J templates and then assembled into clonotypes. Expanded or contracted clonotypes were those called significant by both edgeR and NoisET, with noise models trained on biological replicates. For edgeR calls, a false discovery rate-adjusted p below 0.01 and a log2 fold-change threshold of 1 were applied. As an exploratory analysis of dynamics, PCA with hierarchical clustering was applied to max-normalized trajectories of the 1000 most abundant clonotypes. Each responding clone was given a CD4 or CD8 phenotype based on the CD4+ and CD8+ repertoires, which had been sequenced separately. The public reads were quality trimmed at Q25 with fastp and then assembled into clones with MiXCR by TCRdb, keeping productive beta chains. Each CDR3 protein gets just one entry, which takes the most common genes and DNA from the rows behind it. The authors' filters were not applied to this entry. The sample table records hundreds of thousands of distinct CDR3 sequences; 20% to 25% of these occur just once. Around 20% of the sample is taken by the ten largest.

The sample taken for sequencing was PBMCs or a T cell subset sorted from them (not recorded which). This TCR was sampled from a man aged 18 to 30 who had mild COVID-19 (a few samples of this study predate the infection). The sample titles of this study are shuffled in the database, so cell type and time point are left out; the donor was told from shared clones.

The sequence in DNA is TGTGCCAGCAGGGTTGGAGGGGCGGATACGCAGTATTTT. This sequence encodes CASRVGGADTQYF. The chain links TRBV7-2 with TRBJ2-3; TRBD2 is perhaps the D gene, given 6 matching bases. V drops 6 bases and J drops 6 bases, leaving 13 bases in between. CDR1 SGHTA and CDR2 FQGNSA are derived from the germline V gene. The CDR3 numbers 13 residues from cysteine through phenylalanine. CDR3 DNA is the only sequence kept; it has 39 bases, read in frame from the first base.